This T cell receptor beta chain emerged from a study of T cells after yellow fever vaccination. CDR1 is LNHDA, CDR2 SQIVND, per germline (reference sequence). This CDR3 spans 14 amino acids. V lost 3 bases, J lost 6 bases, and 12 bases lay in between. The authors made TCR cDNA by 5'RACE template switching, adding a universal primer site and UMIs. TCRdb passed the 5' RACE reads through MiXCR, listing each CDR3 protein once. This sample has 80,000 to 100,000 distinct CDR3 sequences, with less than 6% found just once. Whole-study results and caveats: Researchers cautioned that FACS-sorted repertoires could harbor abundant clonotypes contaminating from the bulk population. Peak timing came faster in the weaker secondary response, day 5 versus 15. After the booster, around 95% of CD4 and approximately 90% of CD8 primary-response clones were re-detected.

Points on this clonotype: The antigen remains undetermined.

The TCR comes from a man younger than 35 who received the YFV17D yellow fever vaccine. The V gene is TRBV19, the J gene TRBJ2-1, with a weak D call TRBD2 (6 bases). The sequenced sample was CD8+ T cells sorted from PBMCs, obtained 10 days after the yellow fever booster vaccination. DNA for the CDR3: TGTGCCAGTAGTATTGGCGGGACCATCAATGAGCAGTTCTTC. Translating it yields CASSIGGTINEQFF. Combining the CDR3 with reference TRBV19 and TRBJ2-1 gives the whole variable domain DGGITQSPKYLFRKEGQNVTLSCEQNLNHDAMYWYRQDPGQGLRLIYYSQIVNDFQKGDIAEGYSVSREKKESFPLTVTSAQKNPTAFYLCASSIGGTINEQFFGPGTRLTVL.